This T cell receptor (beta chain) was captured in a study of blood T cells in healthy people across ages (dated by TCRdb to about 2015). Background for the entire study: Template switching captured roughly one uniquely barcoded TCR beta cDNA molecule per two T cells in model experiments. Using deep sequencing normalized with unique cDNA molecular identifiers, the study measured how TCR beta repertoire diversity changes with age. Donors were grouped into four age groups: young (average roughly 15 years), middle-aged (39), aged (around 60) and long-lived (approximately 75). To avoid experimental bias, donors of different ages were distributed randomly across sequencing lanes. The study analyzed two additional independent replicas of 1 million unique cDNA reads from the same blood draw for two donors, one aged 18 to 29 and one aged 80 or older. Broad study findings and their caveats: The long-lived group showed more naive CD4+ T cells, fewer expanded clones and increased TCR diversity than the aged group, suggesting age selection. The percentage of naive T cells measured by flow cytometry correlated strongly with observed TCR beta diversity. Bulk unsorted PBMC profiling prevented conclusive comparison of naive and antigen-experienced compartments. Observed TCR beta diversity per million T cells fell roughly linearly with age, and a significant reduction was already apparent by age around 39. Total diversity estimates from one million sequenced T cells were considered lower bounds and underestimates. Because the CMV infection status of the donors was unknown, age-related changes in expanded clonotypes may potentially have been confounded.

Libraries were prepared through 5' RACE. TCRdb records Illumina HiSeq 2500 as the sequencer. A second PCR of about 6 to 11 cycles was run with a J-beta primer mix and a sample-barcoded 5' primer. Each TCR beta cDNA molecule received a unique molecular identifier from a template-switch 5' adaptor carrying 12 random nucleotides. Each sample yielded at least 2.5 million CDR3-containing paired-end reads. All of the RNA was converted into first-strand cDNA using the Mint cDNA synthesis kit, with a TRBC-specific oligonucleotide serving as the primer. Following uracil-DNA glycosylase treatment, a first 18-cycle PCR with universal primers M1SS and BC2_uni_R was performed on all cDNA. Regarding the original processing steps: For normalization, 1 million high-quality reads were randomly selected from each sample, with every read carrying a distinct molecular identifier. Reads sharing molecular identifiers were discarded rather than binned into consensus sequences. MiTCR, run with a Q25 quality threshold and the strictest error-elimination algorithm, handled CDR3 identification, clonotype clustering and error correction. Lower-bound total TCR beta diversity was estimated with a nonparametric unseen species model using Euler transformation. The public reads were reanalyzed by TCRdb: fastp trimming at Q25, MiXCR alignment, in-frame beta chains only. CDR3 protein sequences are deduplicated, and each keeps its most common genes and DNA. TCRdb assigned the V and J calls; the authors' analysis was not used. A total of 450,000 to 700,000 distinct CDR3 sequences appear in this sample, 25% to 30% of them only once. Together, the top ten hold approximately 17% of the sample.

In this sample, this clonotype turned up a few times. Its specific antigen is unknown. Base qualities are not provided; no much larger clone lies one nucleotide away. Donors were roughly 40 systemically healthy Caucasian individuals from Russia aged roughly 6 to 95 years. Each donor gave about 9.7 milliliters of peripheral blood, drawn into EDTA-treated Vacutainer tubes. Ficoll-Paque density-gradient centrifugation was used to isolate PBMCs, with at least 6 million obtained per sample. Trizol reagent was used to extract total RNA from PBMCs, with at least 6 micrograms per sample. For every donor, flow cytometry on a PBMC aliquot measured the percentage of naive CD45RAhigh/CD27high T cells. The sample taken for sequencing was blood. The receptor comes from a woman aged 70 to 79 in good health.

The CDR3 reads CARDRAIRGELFF. The nucleotide sequence is given as TGTGCCCGGGACAGGGCCATACGCGGGGAGCTGTTTTTT. Recombination joined TRBV6-2 or TRBV6-3 with TRBJ2-2, and 9 bases in between align with TRBD1. Including cysteine and phenylalanine, the CDR3 has 13 amino acids. The only DNA kept is the CDR3, 39 bases in frame from the first base. CDR1 MNHEY and CDR2 SVGEGT were looked up in the germline V gene. Germline trimming: 11 bases from V, 7 bases from J; junction bases outside gene matches: 8.